The 13 T cell receptor beta chains in this list originate from one sample, sequenced in a study of blood T cell repertoires in COVID-19. Measured with immunoSEQ multiplex PCR; TCRdb has only the in-frame clones, and not every one. Of 250,000 to 350,000 clones in the sample, more than 80% were seen once. Sequencing was done on a sample of peripheral blood. The receptors stem from a woman aged 50 to 60 with COVID-19, enrolled during active disease.

The CDR3 DNA follows: TGCAGCGCGGGACCCAACGCGGTCGAGCAGTACTTC. Translation: CSAGPNAVEQYF. The chain uses TRBV29-1 and TRBJ2-7, with D perhaps being TRBD1 or TRBD2 (5 bases each). The CDR3 length is 12 residues. CDR1 and CDR2 (germline): SQVTM, ANQGSEA. V shed 7 bases and J shed 6 bases, with 16 bases lying between them.

Notes on this clone: This specimen includes other DNA sequences encoding the same CDR3. The rearrangement links TRBV18 to TRBJ1-1; 7 bases line up with TRBD1. V lost 3 bases and J lost 4; bases outside the gene matches: 8. Looked up from germline, CDR1 is KGHSH and CDR2 is LQKENI. This CDR3 contains 15 residues. In DNA, the CDR3 is TGTGCCAGCTCACCCCTCGACAGGGTTGGCACTGAAGCTTTCTTT. Translating gives CASSPLDRVGTEAFF.

The V gene is TRBV12-3 or TRBV12-4, the J gene TRBJ2-7; 7 nucleotides agree with TRBD1. Unmatched junction bases numbered 11, after V lost 4 bases and J lost 11 bases. The CDR3 has 13 amino acids. CDR3 DNA sequence: TGTGCCAGCAGTTGGCGACAGGGAGCGGAGAAGTACTTC. It is translated as CASSWRQGAEKYF.

This chain uses TRBV2 with TRBJ1-3; D call uncertain. Germline values: CDR1 SNHLY, CDR2 FYNNEI. The CDR3 covers 12 residues. V gave up 4 bases and J gave up 2 bases, with 3 bases separating them. The CDR3 region has the DNA TGTGCCAGCAGTGTAGCTGGAAACACCATATATTTT. Its translation: CASSVAGNTIYF. Combining the CDR3 with reference TRBV2 and TRBJ1-3 gives the whole variable domain EPEVTQTPSHQVTQMGQEVILRCVPISNHLYFYWYRQILGQKVEFLVSFYNNEISEKSEIFDDQFSVERPDGSNFTLKIRSTKLEDSAMYFCASSVAGNTIYFGEGSWLTVV.

A note on this clone: The same CDR3 arises from other DNA sequences in this sample as well. The J gene is TRBJ1-1, the V gene TRBV18; 8 nucleotides align to TRBD1. The CDR3 is made up of 15 amino acids. Germline lookup yields CDR1 KGHSH and CDR2 LQKENI. V gave up 3 bases and J gave up 1 base; unmatched junction bases: 4. CDR3 region: CASSPRTGTNTEAFF. CDR3 DNA sequence: TGTGCCAGCTCACCGAGGACAGGGACGAACACTGAAGCTTTCTTT.

The chain recombines TRBV4-1 with TRBJ2-2; D remains unclear. Germline V gene sequence: CDR1 MGHRA, CDR2 YSYEKL. The V end lost 3 bases, the J end lost 5 bases, and 7 bases lay between the germline ends. The CDR3 extends over 13 amino acids. The CDR3: CASSHQLTGELFF. CDR3 coding DNA: TGCGCCAGCAGCCACCAACTTACCGGGGAGCTGTTTTTT.

J is TRBJ2-1 and V is TRBV27; TRBD2 matches at 8 bases. The germline CDR1 and CDR2 sequences are MNHEY and SMNVEV (reference sequence). The CDR3 length is 14 residues. The junction had 10 bases not matched to a gene; V was cut back by 8 bases and J by 7 bases. In DNA form, the CDR3 reads TGTGCCAGCCAAATGTCGGGAGGGCCTAATGAGCAGTTCTTC. It codes for CASQMSGGPNEQFF.

The genes are TRBV3-1 (or the pseudogene TRBV3-2) and TRBJ1-3, with 8 bases lining up with TRBD1. Germline CDR1 LGHDT, CDR2 YNNKEL (reference sequence). The CDR3 is 15 residues long. The V segment lost 4 bases and the J segment 2 bases; nucleotides outside the gene matches: 4. CDR3 coding DNA: TGTGCCAGCAGCCGCGACAGGGGAACTGGAAACACCATATATTTT. Its protein product is CASSRDRGTGNTIYF.

The chain links TRBV7-9 to TRBJ1-2; TRBD1 is a possible D gene (6 bases). V shed 1 base and J shed 7 bases, with 19 bases lying between them. The CDR3 runs to 16 residues. Per the germline V gene, CDR1 is SEHNR and CDR2 is FQNEAQ (reference sequence). The CDR3 DNA reads as TGTGCCAGCAGCTTAGAGGGAACGACAGGAGAAAGTGGCTACACCTTC. It encodes CASSLEGTTGESGYTF.

The J gene is TRBJ2-5, the V gene TRBV10-1; D perhaps matches TRBD2 (5 bases). Trimming pared 3 bases from V and 0 bases from J, leaving 11 bases between. Germline V gene sequence: CDR1 WNHNN, CDR2 SYGVQD (reference sequence). This CDR3 has 15 amino acids. Here the CDR3 reads CASSDQAENQETQYF. The CDR3 DNA reads as TGCGCCAGCAGTGACCAAGCGGAAAACCAAGAGACCCAGTACTTC.

The chain uses TRBV19 and TRBJ2-6; perhaps TRBD1 as D (5 bases). CDR3 size: 15 residues. The ends were cut back, 7 bases at V and 0 bases at J, with 10 bases in the middle. Germline CDR1 reads LNHDA; CDR2 reads SQIVND (reference sequence). The CDR3 loop is CASTGLSSGANVLTF. The CDR3 DNA is TGTGCCAGTACAGGGTTAAGCTCTGGGGCCAACGTCCTGACTTTC.

This clone was seen once. The chain couples TRBV19 to TRBJ2-7; TRBD1 matches 9 bases. The germline V gene has CDR1 LNHDA and CDR2 SQIVND (reference sequence). This CDR3 spans 14 amino acids. Trimming removed 6 bases from V and 0 bases from J; junction bases left unmatched: 3. DNA for the CDR3: TGTGCCAGTAGAAGGACAGGGGTCTCCTACGAGCAGTACTTC. Translation gives CASRRTGVSYEQYF.

CDR3 region: CASGLAQLAGGPNEQFF. CDR3 bases: TGTGCTAGTGGTTTGGCCCAACTAGCGGGAGGGCCCAATGAGCAGTTCTTC. V is TRBV12-5 and J is TRBJ2-1; TRBD2 aligns across 13 bases. CDR1 and CDR2 from the germline V gene are LGHNT and FRNRAP. J was trimmed by 6 bases and V by 1 base; bases with no gene match: 6. This CDR3 has 17 residues.